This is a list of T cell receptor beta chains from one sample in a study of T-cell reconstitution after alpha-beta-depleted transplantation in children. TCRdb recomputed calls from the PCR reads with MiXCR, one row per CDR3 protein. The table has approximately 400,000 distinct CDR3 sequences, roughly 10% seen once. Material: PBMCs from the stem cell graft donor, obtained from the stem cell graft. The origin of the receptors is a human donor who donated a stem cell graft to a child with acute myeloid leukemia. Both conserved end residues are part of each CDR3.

CSITGTGEETQYF,TRBV20-1,TRBJ2-5
CSVGREGSSYNEQFF,TRBV29-1,TRBJ2-1
CASSSPTTSGSSEQFF,TRBV6-1,TRBJ2-1
CASSGVYTGELFF,TRBV5-4,TRBJ2-2
CASSFRTDGGRDTEAFF,TRBV5-1,TRBJ1-1
CASSIGVGSDTQYF,TRBV19,TRBJ2-3
CAWKRDYGTDTQYF,TRBV30,TRBJ2-3
CASSQDLRGTPFF,TRBV3-1,TRBJ2-1
CASAGEGRGRSDTQYF,TRBV4-1,TRBJ2-3
CASRGVGQGANNEQFF,TRBV5-1,TRBJ2-1
CASSERGGTDTQYF,TRBV10-1,TRBJ2-3
CSARREVGVEQYF,TRBV20-1,TRBJ2-7
CAISKQGSTGELFF,TRBV10-3,TRBJ2-2
CASSFDRDRETQYF,TRBV7-2,TRBJ2-5
CASSSGRDIYTGELFF,TRBV5-4,TRBJ2-2
CASTYQTGAATDTQYF,TRBV12-3/TRBV12-4,TRBJ2-3
CASSLVRTGVKTEAFF,TRBV5-1,TRBJ1-1
CASSPEGTAYYEQYF,TRBV12-3/TRBV12-4,TRBJ2-7
CASSGAAGTGVEKLFF,TRBV27,TRBJ1-4
CASSEAGGSSYNEQFF,TRBV25-1,TRBJ2-1
CSARVQEGQPQHF,TRBV20-1,TRBJ1-5
CASSHRFTDTQYF,TRBV23-1,TRBJ2-3
CSAPNRGNVNTEAFF,TRBV20-1,TRBJ1-1
CASSSSGQVSYEQYF,TRBV7-9,TRBJ2-7
CASSPRLAGVTDTQYF,TRBV4-1,TRBJ2-3
CASSLGLAGTSTDTQYF,TRBV7-8,TRBJ2-3
CASSLGSGGEETQYF,TRBV5-1,TRBJ2-5
CASSLLAPQETQYF,TRBV7-9,TRBJ2-5
CASSLDGWGYTF,TRBV5-6,TRBJ1-2
CSAIKAGGPFYEQYF,TRBV20-1,TRBJ2-7
CSARGTEITGNTIYF,TRBV20-1,TRBJ1-3
CASSYGDRQNIQYF,TRBV6-5,TRBJ2-4
CSAGDSYNEQFF,TRBV29-1,TRBJ2-1
CASSLDGTRSSYGGYTF,TRBV5-1,TRBJ1-2
CSVVQGNEQFF,TRBV29-1,TRBJ2-1
CASSQTSGQYF,TRBV3-1,TRBJ2-5
CASSTLIAGVEQFF,TRBV19,TRBJ2-1
CSVAREGGYTF,TRBV29-1,TRBJ1-2
CASSGWGGELFF,TRBV19,TRBJ2-2
CASSGIHREGYGYTF,TRBV9,TRBJ1-2
CASRTGQTNYGYTF,TRBV6-1,TRBJ1-2
CASTPRDLKTQYF,TRBV12-3/TRBV12-4,TRBJ2-5
CSARQAQGAGHFEAFF,TRBV20-1,TRBJ1-1